One sample yielded the 18 T cell receptor beta chains listed below, sequenced in a study of T cell changes during pregnancy in multiple sclerosis. Assay: immunoSEQ multiplex PCR; the TCRdb copy retains only in-frame clones and omits some. The table records approximately 60,000 clones, 87% of them present only once. What was sequenced was peripheral blood from another person, used as feeder cells. These receptors were obtained from a human donor whose cells served as feeder cells for cultures in a pregnancy study.

The V call is TRBV11-2, the J call TRBJ1-3, with TRBD1 as a possible D gene (5 bases). CDR1 is SGHAT and CDR2 is FQNNGV in the germline V gene. V lost 11 bases, J lost 0 bases, and 5 bases lay in between. The CDR3 has 11 amino acids. The CDR3 nucleotides are TGTGCCGGGGCCTCTGGAAACACCATATATTTT. Its translation: CAGASGNTIYF.

The V gene is TRBV2, the J gene TRBJ1-4; weak D call: TRBD1 (5 bases). CDR1 is SNHLY and CDR2 is FYNNEI in the germline V gene. The CDR3 extends over 14 amino acids. Trimming took 7 bases from V and 3 from J, leaving 12 bases between them. The CDR3 nucleotides read TGTGCCAGCAAGGACACCCGGGCTAATGAAAAACTGTTTTTT. It specifies CASKDTRANEKLFF.

V usage is TRBV5-1 and J usage is TRBJ1-1, with 8 positions matching TRBD1. In germline, CDR1 is SGHRS, CDR2 YFSETQ. Trimming took 2 bases from V and 1 from J; bases not matched to a gene: 7. The CDR3 runs 16 residues. CDR3 nucleotide sequence: TGCGCCAGCAGCTTTCAGGGGGCTAGAGAGAACACTGAAGCTTTCTTT. Residues: CASSFQGARENTEAFF.

The CDR3, as DNA: TGTGCCAGTGACACAGGGTTCGGGAAAAAAATGAGCAATCAGCCCCAGCATTTT. Its translation: CASDTGFGKKMSNQPQHF. This chain uses TRBV19 with TRBJ1-5; D might be TRBD1 (6 bases). The CDR3 extends over 18 amino acids. Germline-derived CDR1 and CDR2 are LNHDA and SQIVND (reference sequence). V shed 8 bases and J shed 1 base, with 24 bases lying between them.

The rearrangement joins TRBV5-8 to TRBJ2-2; 7 positions match TRBD1. The CDR3 totals 15 residues. Germline values: CDR1 SGHTS, CDR2 YDEGEE. V was pared by 0 bases and J by 7 bases, with 6 bases of the junction left unmatched. The CDR3 here is CASSLAGGVGGELFF. CDR3 DNA sequence: TGTGCCAGCAGCTTGGCAGGGGGTGTCGGCGGGGAGCTGTTTTTT.

This sequence joins TRBV5-4 and TRBJ2-7; D not certain. The germline gives CDR1 SGHNT, CDR2 YYREEE (reference sequence). CDR3 length: 14 residues. The V end was cut by 3 bases, the J end by 2 bases, with 12 bases between. The CDR3 loop is CASSSRTSTYEQYF. In DNA form, the CDR3 reads TGTGCCAGCAGCTCTCGAACAAGCACCTACGAGCAGTACTTC.

V is TRBV27 and J is TRBJ1-2; maybe TRBD1 (5 bases). The CDR3 consists of 12 residues. With 6 bases removed from V and 8 bases from J, the gap between germline ends came to 13 bases. Germline V gene sequence: CDR1 MNHEY, CDR2 SMNVEV (reference sequence). The CDR3 loop is CASRTAPSGYTF. CDR3 DNA: TGTGCCAGCAGGACAGCTCCGTCCGGCTACACCTTC.

The chain joins TRBV30 to TRBJ1-1, with TRBD1 as a possible D gene (6 bases). CDR1 GTSNPN and CDR2 SVGIG come from the germline V gene (reference sequence). V lost 0 bases and J lost 4, with 15 bases in between. This CDR3 region has 15 residues. CDR3: CAWSVRSGGGTEAFF. DNA for the CDR3: TGTGCCTGGAGTGTTCGGTCAGGAGGGGGCACTGAAGCTTTCTTT.

CDR3 coding DNA: TGCGCCAGCAGCTTGCTGGGAGGGCCAAACACCGGGGAGCTGTTTTTT. Its protein is CASSLLGGPNTGELFF. The chain employs TRBV5-1 and TRBJ2-2, with 7 bases fitting TRBD2. The CDR3 spans 16 residues. V shed 1 base and J 2 bases; nucleotides not matched to a gene: 5. CDR1 and CDR2 (germline): SGHRS, YFSETQ.

Only a few counts were recorded for this clone. This chain's CDR3 is CASSEIGWGNTEAFF. CDR3 sequence (DNA): TGTGCCAGCAGTGAAATCGGGTGGGGGAACACTGAAGCTTTCTTT. V is TRBV6-1 and J is TRBJ1-1; D gene uncertain. From germline, CDR1 is MNHNS and CDR2 SASEGT. Trimming took off 2 bases at V and 1 base at J, with 11 bases between the two ends. This CDR3 region has 15 residues.

This sequence joins TRBV11-2 and TRBJ2-5; D gene unclear. The V end was cut by 0 bases, the J end by 3 bases, with 2 bases between. Germline loops: CDR1 SGHAT, CDR2 FQNNGV. The CDR3 loop spans 12 amino acids. CDR3 sequence: CASSLEKETQYF. CDR3 in DNA: TGTGCCAGCAGCTTAGAAAAAGAGACCCAGTACTTC.

This clone has just one count. This chain uses TRBV27 with TRBJ2-3; 11 positions agree with TRBD2. With V trimmed by 8 bases and J by 0 bases, 7 bases remained unmatched. CDR3 length equals 16 residues. The germline CDR1 and CDR2 sequences are MNHEY and SMNVEV (reference sequence). The CDR3 nucleotides are TGTGCCAGCCTACCGGGACTAGCGGATAGCACAGATACGCAGTATTTT. This sequence encodes CASLPGLADSTDTQYF.

V is TRBV29-1 and J is TRBJ2-6; D gene unclear. Per germline, CDR1 SQVTM and CDR2 ANQGSEA. The CDR3 is 12 residues long. The germline V and J ends were trimmed by 4 bases and 0 bases, with 1 base remaining between them. CDR3 bases: TGCAGCGTTGTCTCTGGGGCCAACGTCCTGACTTTC. Amino acids: CSVVSGANVLTF.

The chain uses TRBV5-1 and TRBJ2-3; the D is unclear. V lost 5 bases and J lost 0, with 4 bases in between. CDR1 and CDR2 from the germline V gene are SGHRS and YFSETQ. The CDR3 covers 12 residues. Written as DNA, the CDR3 is TGCGCCAGCAGGGGTAGCACAGATACGCAGTATTTT. Its protein is CASRGSTDTQYF. The variable domain in full, with the rest retrieved from reference TRBV5-1 and TRBJ2-3, is KAGVTQTPRYLIKTRGQQVTLSCSPISGHRSVSWYQQTPGQGLQFLFEYFSETQRNKGNFPGRFSGRQFSNSRSEMNVSTLELGDSALYLCASRGSTDTQYFGPGTRLTVL.

The V and J genes are TRBV2 and TRBJ1-2, with D unresolved. CDR1 and CDR2 (germline): SNHLY, FYNNEI. The V and J ends lost 8 bases and 3 bases respectively, with 7 bases between them. CDR3 length: 11 residues. The CDR3 region has the DNA TGTGCCAGCGTTCGGGACTATGGCTACACCTTC. It codes for CASVRDYGYTF.

This chain joins TRBV25-1 and TRBJ2-6; no clear D gene. The CDR3 contains 13 residues. Germline V CDR1 and CDR2: MGHDK, SYGVNS. V dropped 8 bases and J dropped 4 bases, with 9 bases sitting between them. CDR3 residues: CASCSAGANVLTF. CDR3 bases: TGTGCCAGCTGCTCTGCCGGGGCCAACGTCCTGACTTTC. Full variable domain (outside the CDR3, taken from reference TRBV25-1 and TRBJ2-6): EADIYQTPRYLVIGTGKKITLECSQTMGHDKMYWYQQDPGMELHLIHYSYGVNSTEKGDLSSESTVSRIRTEHFPLTLESARPSHTSQYLCASCSAGANVLTFGAGSRLTVL.

This chain uses TRBV11-2 with TRBJ2-7, with 7 positions matching TRBD1. CDR1 is SGHAT and CDR2 is FQNNGV in the germline V gene. The J segment lost 2 bases and the V segment lost 0 bases, leaving 1 base of the junction unmatched. CDR3 length: 14 residues. CDR3 protein: CASSLDTGAYEQYF. The CDR3, as DNA: TGTGCCAGCAGCTTAGATACAGGGGCCTACGAGCAGTACTTC.

This clone was counted between two and nine times. The chain couples TRBV2 to TRBJ1-2; D unresolved. From germline, CDR1 is SNHLY and CDR2 FYNNEI. CDR3 size: 12 residues. The ends were cut back, 5 bases at V and 2 bases at J, with 6 bases in the middle. CDR3 in amino acids: CASSPGNYGYTF. CDR3 in DNA: TGTGCCAGCAGTCCGGGGAACTATGGCTACACCTTC.